This T cell receptor (beta chain) stems from a study of shared clonotypes between healthy human individuals. Note on this clone: Other DNA sequences within the sample encode an identical CDR3.

The assay was immunoSEQ multiplex PCR, and TCRdb's table has in-frame clones only and misses some. The table has roughly 300,000 clones, around nine tenths seen once. Germline V CDR1 and CDR2: SGDLS, YYNGEE. The CDR3 covers 14 residues. V lost 3 bases and J 4 bases, leaving 11 bases between the germline ends. The chain employs TRBV9 and TRBJ2-1; the D is unclear. This TCR was recovered from a man between 18 and 29 years old in good health. The material sequenced was memory CD8+ T cells sorted from blood. Subset noted: CD45RO+ cells pooled with CCR7-negative TemRA cells. CDR3 amino acids: CASSGGLPYNEQFF. CDR3 DNA: TGTGCCAGCAGCGGAGGCCTACCATACAATGAGCAGTTCTTC.